What follows are 31 T cell receptor beta chains derived from one specimen sequenced in a study of response to subunit inactivated influenza vaccine (dated by TCRdb to the late 2010s). The library was generated by RT-PCR. The instrument was an Illumina HiSeq 2500. TCRdb reprocessing: public reads trimmed at Q25 with fastp, clones called with MiXCR, in-frame beta chains kept. Entries are consolidated by CDR3 protein sequence, retaining the most common genes and DNA. The sample includes some 800,000 distinct CDR3 sequences, with around 20% observed a single time. The top ten hold about 9.4% of the sample. Sample: PBMCs from blood, taken less than 6 days after vaccination. The receptors shown here come from a man aged 50 to 59 who received an inactivated influenza vaccine. Donor details come from another sample of the same person, matched by shared clones.

This clonotype was recorded many times. The gene calls are TRBV12-3 or TRBV12-4 and TRBJ2-1, with 12 bases lining up with TRBD2. V was pared by 3 bases and J by 2 bases, with 2 bases of the junction left unmatched. The CDR3 totals 16 residues. CDR3 in amino acids: CASSLRTSGTYNEQFF. The CDR3 nucleotides are TGTGCCAGCAGTTTGAGGACTAGCGGGACCTACAATGAGCAGTTCTTC.

This clonotype was detected a few times. The gene calls are TRBV7-3 and TRBJ1-1; unclear D gene. The CDR3 is made up of 14 amino acids. Germline V gene data show CDR1 as SGHTA and CDR2 as FQGTGA. Trimming removed 2 bases at V and 5 bases at J, with 12 bases between. As DNA, the CDR3 is TGTGCCAGCAGCTTAGATAGGGAGAGGACTGAAGCTTTCTTT. This sequence encodes CASSLDRERTEAFF.

V is TRBV5-1 and J is TRBJ1-1; no reliable D call. Germline V gene data show CDR1 as SGHRS and CDR2 as YFSETQ. V lost 4 bases and J 1 base, leaving 20 bases between the germline ends. The CDR3 length is 17 residues. The CDR3: CASSSGGQLLSNTEAFF. The CDR3 DNA follows: TGCGCCAGCAGCAGTGGAGGCCAGTTGTTATCGAACACTGAAGCTTTCTTT.

V is TRBV10-3 and J is TRBJ2-3, with D perhaps TRBD1 (7 bases). V gave up 10 bases and J gave up 0 bases, with 17 bases separating them. The CDR3 is 15 residues long. Germline CDR1 reads ENHRY; CDR2 reads SYGVKD. The CDR3 reads CATRPRGDSTDTQYF. In DNA, the CDR3 is TGTGCCACCCGGCCCAGGGGGGATAGCACAGATACGCAGTATTTT.

Only a few counts were recorded for this clonotype. The rearrangement joins TRBV12-3 or TRBV12-4 to TRBJ2-1; D might be TRBD1 or TRBD2, each matching 6 bases. The CDR3 is 15 amino acids. Trimming stripped 7 bases from V and 9 bases from J, with 22 bases between. The CDR3 here is CASNLAGGFSTEQFF. The DNA of the CDR3 is TGTGCCAGCAATTTGGCCGGGGGCTTTAGCACTGAGCAGTTCTTC.

The count of this clonotype is one. The rearrangement links TRBV30 to TRBJ2-1; D gene ambiguous. V was clipped by 2 bases and J by 7 bases, with 18 bases between them. The CDR3 extends over 15 amino acids. In germline, CDR1 is GTSNPN, CDR2 SVGIG (reference sequence). CDR3 residues: CAWSQTKLGTNEQFF. The CDR3 DNA is TGTGCCTGGAGTCAGACAAAGTTGGGAACGAATGAGCAGTTCTTC.

V usage is TRBV5-1 and J usage is TRBJ2-2; the match to TRBD1 covers 10 bases. This CDR3 has 14 residues. Germline V CDR1 and CDR2: SGHRS, YFSETQ. Trimming cost V 3 bases and J 6 bases; bases outside gene matches: 2. CDR3 in amino acids: CASSWTGGAGELFF. CDR3 coding DNA: TGCGCCAGCAGCTGGACAGGGGGGGCCGGGGAGCTGTTTTTT.

This clonotype has ten or more counts. This chain joins TRBV7-2 and TRBJ1-4, with a possible D match to TRBD1 (5 bases). V gave up 1 base and J gave up 7 bases, with 10 bases separating them. This CDR3 is built from 14 residues. CDR1 and CDR2 from the germline V gene are SGHTA and FQGNSA. The CDR3 region has the DNA TGTGCCAGCAGCTTAGGAGGGACTGCTGAAAAACTGTTTTTT. Translation gives CASSLGGTAEKLFF. The complete variable domain, with remaining parts taken from reference TRBV7-2 and TRBJ1-4, reads GAGVSQSPSNKVTEKGKDVELRCDPISGHTALYWYRQSLGQGLEFLIYFQGNSAPDKSGLPSDRFSAERTGGSVSTLTIQRTQQEDSAVYLCASSLGGTAEKLFFGSGTQLSVL.

The genes are TRBV7-9 and TRBJ2-3; unclear D gene. Germline-derived CDR1 and CDR2 are SEHNR and FQNEAQ (reference sequence). CDR3 length: 15 amino acids. V gave up 8 bases and J gave up 0 bases, with 15 bases separating them. The CDR3 coding sequence is TGTGCCAGCGACCCCTTGGCAGCTAGCACAGATACGCAGTATTTT. It specifies CASDPLAASTDTQYF.

This clonotype was recorded a few times. The V gene is TRBV7-2, the J gene TRBJ2-5; D is possibly TRBD2 (8 bases). This CDR3 contains 15 residues. Germline V lookup: CDR1 SGHTA, CDR2 FQGNSA. V gave up 5 bases and J gave up 5 bases, with 18 bases separating them. Here the CDR3 reads CASSRQGSGMETQYF. The CDR3 nucleotides are TGTGCCAGCAGCCGACAGGGTAGCGGGATGGAGACCCAGTACTTC.

The chain joins TRBV5-1 to TRBJ2-2, with D maybe TRBD2 (7 bases). The CDR3 has 15 residues. Germline V lookup: CDR1 SGHRS, CDR2 YFSETQ. V lost 7 bases, J lost 1 base, and 14 bases lay in between. The CDR3 loop is CASHRVAGNTGELFF. CDR3 in DNA: TGCGCCAGCCACAGGGTAGCGGGGAACACCGGGGAGCTGTTTTTT.

The chain uses TRBV15 and TRBJ2-3, with TRBD2 identical over 10 bases. Germline CDR1 reads LNHNV; CDR2 reads YYDKDF (reference sequence). The CDR3 consists of 21 residues. Germline trimming cut 3 bases from V and 0 bases from J; bases unmatched to any gene: 18. In DNA form, the CDR3 reads TGTGCCACCAGCAGCCTCCCCCTCTTAGCGGGAGGCCTCCGTAGCACAGATACGCAGTATTTT. Its protein is CATSSLPLLAGGLRSTDTQYF.

The V call is TRBV5-5, the J call TRBJ1-5; D remains ambiguous. Germline CDR1 reads SGHKS; CDR2 reads YYEKEE (reference sequence). Trimming took off 4 bases at V and 0 bases at J, with 17 bases between the two ends. The CDR3 is 17 residues long. In DNA, the CDR3 is TGTGCCAGCAGCCCACTCGGAGGCGATGGTAGCAATCAGCCCCAGCATTTT. It yields the protein CASSPLGGDGSNQPQHF.

The J gene is TRBJ2-3, the V gene TRBV11-1; 14 bases match TRBD2. With 5 bases clipped from V and 3 bases from J, the junction kept 16 bases outside the gene matches. This CDR3 spans 20 amino acids. Germline V gives CDR1 SGHAT, CDR2 FQDESV (reference sequence). The CDR3 nucleotides read TGTGCCAGCAGCCTACTCGGGACTAGCGGGAGTAAATTCTTAACAGATACGCAGTATTTT. Translated, it gives CASSLLGTSGSKFLTDTQYF.

DNA for the CDR3: TGTGCCAGCAGGTGGGCCCTTGGGACAGGGGACACAGATACGCAGTATTTT. Protein product: CASRWALGTGDTDTQYF. The J gene is TRBJ2-3, the V gene TRBV5-4, with 10 bases matching TRBD1. The CDR3 totals 17 residues. In germline, CDR1 is SGHNT, CDR2 YYREEE (reference sequence). With 5 bases clipped from V and 2 bases from J, the junction kept 11 bases outside the gene matches.

J is TRBJ2-7 and V is TRBV7-9; 7 bases align to TRBD1. The CDR3 is made up of 13 amino acids. Germline CDR1 and CDR2: SEHNR and FQNEAQ (reference sequence). The trim removed 5 bases at V and 6 bases at J, leaving 7 bases unmatched. CDR3 amino acids: CASSDRVNGEQYF. In nucleotides, the CDR3 is TGTGCCAGCAGCGACAGGGTAAATGGCGAGCAGTACTTC.

The V and J genes are TRBV4-1 and TRBJ2-5, with unresolved D. The V gene lost 0 bases and the J gene lost 7 bases, with 12 bases spanning the gap. In germline, CDR1 is MGHRA, CDR2 YSYEKL. The CDR3 loop spans 14 amino acids. The CDR3 loop is CASSQEDTFGTQYF. The CDR3 nucleotides are TGCGCCAGCAGCCAAGAGGATACCTTCGGGACCCAGTACTTC.

This clonotype occurred a few times. V gene TRBV20-1 combines with J gene TRBJ2-2, with 9 bases lining up with TRBD2. Germline V gene sequence: CDR1 DFQATT, CDR2 SNEGSKA (reference sequence). J gave up 4 bases and V 6 bases, and 3 bases lay outside the gene matches. The CDR3 has 13 residues. The CDR3 DNA is TGCAGTGCCCCGGGACTAGCCACCGGGGAGCTGTTTTTT. Its protein product is CSAPGLATGELFF.

This clonotype was counted between two and nine times. V is TRBV15 and J is TRBJ2-5; D not resolved. V was pared by 0 bases and J by 0 bases, with 8 bases between. Germline values: CDR1 LNHNV, CDR2 YYDKDF (reference sequence). The CDR3 runs 15 residues. The CDR3 DNA follows: TGTGCCACCAGCAGAGATAATAAGAACCAAGAGACCCAGTACTTC. This codes for CATSRDNKNQETQYF.

The rearrangement links TRBV10-3 to TRBJ2-2; 7 bases align to TRBD1. Germline CDR1 reads ENHRY; CDR2 reads SYGVKD. Trimming at V came to 6 bases and at J to 2 bases, leaving 9 bases not matched to a gene. The CDR3 is made up of 16 amino acids. In DNA form, the CDR3 reads TGTGCCATCAGGCCGACAGGGTCAGTAAACACCGGGGAGCTGTTTTTT. It specifies CAIRPTGSVNTGELFF.

In this sample, this clonotype turned up a few times. This chain connects TRBV5-1 to TRBJ2-5, with unresolved D. Germline V lookup: CDR1 SGHRS, CDR2 YFSETQ. V lost 0 bases to trimming and J lost 3 bases, with 9 bases between them. This CDR3 has 14 residues. The CDR3 region is CASSLVLTKETQYF. The CDR3 bases are TGCGCCAGCAGCTTGGTCCTAACAAAAGAGACCCAGTACTTC.

This clonotype was counted only a few times. The rearrangement joins TRBV5-1 to TRBJ1-1; tentatively, D is TRBD1 (6 bases). Germline CDR1 reads SGHRS; CDR2 reads YFSETQ. Trimming took off 0 bases at V and 3 bases at J, with 9 bases between the two ends. The CDR3 length is 14 residues. The CDR3 spells CASSLEPGDTEAFF. The CDR3 DNA reads TGCGCCAGCAGCTTGGAACCAGGGGACACTGAAGCTTTCTTT.

The rearrangement links TRBV13 to TRBJ2-7; 9 nucleotides line up with TRBD2. The CDR3 is 15 amino acids. The germline V gene encodes CDR1 PRHDT and CDR2 FYEKMQ (reference sequence). The trim removed 5 bases at V and 3 bases at J, leaving 8 bases unmatched. The CDR3: CASSQQTSGVYEQYF. CDR3 sequence (DNA): TGTGCCAGCAGCCAACAGACTAGCGGAGTCTACGAGCAGTACTTC.

This clonotype was seen only once. The V call is TRBV7-3, the J call TRBJ2-7, with D perhaps TRBD2 (6 bases). Germline V gives CDR1 SGHTA, CDR2 FQGTGA. Trimming took off 1 base at V and 6 bases at J, with 13 bases between the two ends. The CDR3 runs 14 residues. CDR3 bases: TGTGCCAGCAGCTTAAATGGCGGGATAGGCGAGCAGTACTTC. It specifies CASSLNGGIGEQYF.

This clonotype was seen more than once but under ten times. The chain carries TRBV13 and TRBJ2-3, with TRBD2 identical over 8 bases. The V gene's germline CDR1 is PRHDT and CDR2 FYEKMQ (reference sequence). V dropped 1 base and J dropped 6; count of bases not matched to a gene: 6. The CDR3 consists of 15 residues. The CDR3 DNA reads TGTGCCAGCAGCTTAGCACTAGCGGCTCTGGATACGCAGTATTTT. It specifies CASSLALAALDTQYF.

This clonotype has more than one count but fewer than ten. The V gene is TRBV7-3, the J gene TRBJ1-1, with D possibly matching TRBD1 (5 bases). In germline, CDR1 is SGHTA, CDR2 FQGTGA. This CDR3 is built from 14 residues. The V gene lost 2 bases and the J gene lost 1 base, with 8 bases spanning the gap. Written as DNA, the CDR3 is TGTGCCAGCAGCTTAGGGGCTTCGAACACTGAAGCTTTCTTT. It is translated as CASSLGASNTEAFF. Supplemented by reference TRBV7-3 and TRBJ1-1, the full variable domain reads GAGVSQTPSNKVTEKGKYVELRCDPISGHTALYWYRQSLGQGPEFLIYFQGTGAADDSGLPNDRFFAVRPEGSVSTLKIQRTERGDSAVYLCASSLGASNTEAFFGQGTRLTVV.

This clonotype came up a few times. The chain employs TRBV6-5 and TRBJ2-7; weak D call: TRBD1 (5 bases). There are 12 residues in the CDR3. Germline V CDR1 and CDR2: MNHEY, SVGAGI. Trimming shortened V by 5 bases and J by 3 bases, and 8 bases separated the two germline ends. The CDR3 spells CASSDSFYEQYF. The CDR3 region has the DNA TGTGCCAGCAGTGACAGTTTCTACGAGCAGTACTTC.

The chain is built from TRBV4-3 and TRBJ1-1; D might be TRBD1 (6 bases). Trimming took 3 bases from V and 2 from J, leaving 16 bases between them. This CDR3 is 16 amino acids long. Per germline, CDR1 LGHNA and CDR2 YSLEER. CDR3 residues: CASSHYFGTLNTEAFF. Here the CDR3 DNA reads TGCGCCAGCAGCCATTATTTCGGGACACTTAACACTGAAGCTTTCTTT.

This chain connects TRBV12-3 or TRBV12-4 to TRBJ2-3; 7 nucleotides align to TRBD2. Trimming removed 7 bases from V and 6 bases from J; junction bases left unmatched: 16. The CDR3 sequence is 16 residues long. DNA for the CDR3: TGTGCCAGCAAACCGGCCCCGGGAGGCCCGAGGGATACGCAGTATTTT. Translation gives CASKPAPGGPRDTQYF.

The chain joins TRBV20-1 to TRBJ2-7; no firm D call. The CDR3 consists of 15 residues. V was trimmed by 6 bases and J by 3 bases, leaving 21 bases between them. CDR1 and CDR2 (germline): DFQATT, SNEGSKA (reference sequence). In nucleotides, the CDR3 is TGCAGTGCATCGCCGCCCCAGGCGGTCTTCTACGAGCAGTACTTC. Encoded protein: CSASPPQAVFYEQYF.

The gene calls are TRBV7-9 and TRBJ2-7; D possibly corresponds to TRBD2 (5 bases). Per the germline V gene, CDR1 is SEHNR and CDR2 is FQNEAQ (reference sequence). V dropped 2 bases and J dropped 2 bases, with 13 bases sitting between them. There are 15 residues in the CDR3. For the CDR3, the DNA is TGTGCCAGCAGCTTACAAAGCGGCGGCCCCTACGAGCAGTACTTC. Protein product: CASSLQSGGPYEQYF.